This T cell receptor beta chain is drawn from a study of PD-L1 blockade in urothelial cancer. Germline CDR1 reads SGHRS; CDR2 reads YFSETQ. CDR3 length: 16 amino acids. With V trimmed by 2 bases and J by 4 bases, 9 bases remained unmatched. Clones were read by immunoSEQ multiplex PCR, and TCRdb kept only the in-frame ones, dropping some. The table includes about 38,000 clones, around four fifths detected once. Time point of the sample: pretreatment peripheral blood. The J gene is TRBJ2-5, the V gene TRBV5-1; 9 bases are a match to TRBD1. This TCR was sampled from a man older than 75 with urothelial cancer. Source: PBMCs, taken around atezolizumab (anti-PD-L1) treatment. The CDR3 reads CASSFSPGQGGETQYF. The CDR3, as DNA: TGCGCCAGCAGCTTCTCCCCGGGACAGGGAGGAGAGACCCAGTACTTC.